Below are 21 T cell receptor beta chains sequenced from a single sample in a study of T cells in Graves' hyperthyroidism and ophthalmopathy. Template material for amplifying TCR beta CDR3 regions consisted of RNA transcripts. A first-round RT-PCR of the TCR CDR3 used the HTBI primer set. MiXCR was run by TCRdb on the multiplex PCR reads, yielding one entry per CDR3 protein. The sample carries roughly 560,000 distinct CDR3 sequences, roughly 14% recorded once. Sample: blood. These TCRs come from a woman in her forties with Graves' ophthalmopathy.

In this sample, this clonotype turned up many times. CDR3: CASSPRAGGPYEQYF. The CDR3 DNA sequence: TGTGCCAGCAGCCCCAGGGCGGGAGGGCCCTACGAGCAGTACTTC. The chain couples TRBV7-2 to TRBJ2-7; TRBD2 matches 9 bases. Germline V gene lookup returns CDR1 SGHTA and CDR2 FQGNSA. After removal of 5 bases from V and 2 bases from J, the junction contained 7 bases not matched to a gene. The CDR3 is 15 residues long. Filled out from reference TRBV7-2 and TRBJ2-7, the complete variable domain reads GAGVSQSPSNKVTEKGKDVELRCDPISGHTALYWYRQSLGQGLEFLIYFQGNSAPDKSGLPSDRFSAERTGGSVSTLTIQRTQQEDSAVYLCASSPRAGGPYEQYFGPGTRLTVT.

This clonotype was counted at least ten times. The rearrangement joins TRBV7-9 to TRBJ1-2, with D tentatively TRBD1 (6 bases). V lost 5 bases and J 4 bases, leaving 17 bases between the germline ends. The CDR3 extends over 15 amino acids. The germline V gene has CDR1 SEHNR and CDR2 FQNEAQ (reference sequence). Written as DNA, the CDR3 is TGTGCCAGCAGCCCAAAGGGGGGCCGTGGCTATGGCTACACCTTC. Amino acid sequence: CASSPKGGRGYGYTF.

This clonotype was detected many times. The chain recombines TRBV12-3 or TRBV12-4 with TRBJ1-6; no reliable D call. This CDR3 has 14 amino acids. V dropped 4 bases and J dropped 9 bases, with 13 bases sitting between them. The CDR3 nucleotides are TGTGCCAGCAGTTCGTGGGGATCTACTTCACCCCTCCACTTT. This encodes CASSSWGSTSPLHF.

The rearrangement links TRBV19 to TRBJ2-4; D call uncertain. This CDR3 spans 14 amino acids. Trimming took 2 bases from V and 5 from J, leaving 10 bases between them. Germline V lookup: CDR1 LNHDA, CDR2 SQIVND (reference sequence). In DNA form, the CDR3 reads TGTGCCAGTAGTATAAGTACCCAACAAAACATTCAGTACTTC. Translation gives CASSISTQQNIQYF.

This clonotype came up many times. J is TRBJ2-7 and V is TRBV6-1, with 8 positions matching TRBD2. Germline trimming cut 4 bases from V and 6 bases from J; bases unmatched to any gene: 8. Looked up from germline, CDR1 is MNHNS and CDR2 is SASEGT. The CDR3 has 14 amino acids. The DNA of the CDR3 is TGTGCCAGCAGTGGACAGATGGGACTAGGCGAGCAGTACTTC. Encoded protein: CASSGQMGLGEQYF.

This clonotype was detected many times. The DNA of the CDR3 is TGCAGTGCTAGAACCGGGACTAGCCAAGAGACCCAGTACTTC. Protein: CSARTGTSQETQYF. This chain uses TRBV20-1 with TRBJ2-5, with 8 bases matching TRBD2. The CDR3 runs to 14 residues. The germline gives CDR1 DFQATT, CDR2 SNEGSKA (reference sequence). The ends lost 2 bases at V and 1 base at J; junction bases unmatched: 3.

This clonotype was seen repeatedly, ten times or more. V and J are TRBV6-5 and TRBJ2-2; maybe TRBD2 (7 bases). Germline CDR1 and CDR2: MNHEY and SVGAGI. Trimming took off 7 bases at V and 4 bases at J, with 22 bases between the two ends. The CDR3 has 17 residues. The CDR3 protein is CASIPGGGAPGTGELFF. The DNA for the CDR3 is TGTGCCAGCATACCGGGTGGGGGGGCCCCCGGCACCGGGGAGCTGTTTTTT.

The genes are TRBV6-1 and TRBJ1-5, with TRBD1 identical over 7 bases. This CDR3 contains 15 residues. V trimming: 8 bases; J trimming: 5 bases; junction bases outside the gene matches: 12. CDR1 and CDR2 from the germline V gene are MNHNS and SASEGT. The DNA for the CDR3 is TGTGCCAGCTCCGTATTTAGGCAGGGGGATCAGCCCCAGCATTTT. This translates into CASSVFRQGDQPQHF.

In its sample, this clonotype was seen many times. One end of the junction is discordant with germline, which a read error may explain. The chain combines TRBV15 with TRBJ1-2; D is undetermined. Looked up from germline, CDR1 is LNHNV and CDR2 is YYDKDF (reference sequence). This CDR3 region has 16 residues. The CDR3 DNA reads TGTACCACCAGCAGAGATAGGATGGTCCCGAACTATGGCTACACCTTC. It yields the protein CTTSRDRMVPNYGYTF.

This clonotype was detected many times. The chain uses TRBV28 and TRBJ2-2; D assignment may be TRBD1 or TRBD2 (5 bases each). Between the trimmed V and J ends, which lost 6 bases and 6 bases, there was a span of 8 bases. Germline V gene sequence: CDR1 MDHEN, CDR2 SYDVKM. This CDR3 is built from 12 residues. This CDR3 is CASRGVAGELFF. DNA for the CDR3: TGTGCCAGCAGGGGGGTCGCCGGGGAGCTGTTTTTT.

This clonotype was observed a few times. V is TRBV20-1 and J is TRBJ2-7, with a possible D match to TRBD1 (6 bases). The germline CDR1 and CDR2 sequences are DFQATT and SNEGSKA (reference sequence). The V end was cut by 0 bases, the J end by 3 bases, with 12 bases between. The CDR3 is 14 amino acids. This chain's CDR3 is CSARDPVRGYEQYF. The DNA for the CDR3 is TGCAGTGCTAGAGATCCGGTCAGGGGCTACGAGCAGTACTTC.

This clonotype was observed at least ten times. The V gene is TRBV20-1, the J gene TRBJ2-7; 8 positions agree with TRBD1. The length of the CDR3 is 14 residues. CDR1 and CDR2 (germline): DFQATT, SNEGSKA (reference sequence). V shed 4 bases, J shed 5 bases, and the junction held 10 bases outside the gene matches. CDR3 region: CSATPRTGINEQYF. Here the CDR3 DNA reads TGCAGTGCTACCCCGAGGACAGGGATCAACGAGCAGTACTTC.

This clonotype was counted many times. CDR3 DNA sequence: TGTGCCAGCAGCTTAGATTTCGGCACAGATACGCAGTATTTT. Encoded protein: CASSLDFGTDTQYF. The V and J genes are TRBV11-2 and TRBJ2-3; D gene ambiguous. This CDR3 is built from 14 residues. Trimming cost V 0 bases and J 1 base, with 5 bases left between them. The germline gives CDR1 SGHAT, CDR2 FQNNGV.

This chain's CDR3 is CATSDPGGIEAFF. In DNA form, the CDR3 reads TGTGCCACCAGTGATCCCGGAGGGATTGAAGCTTTCTTT. V usage is TRBV24-1 and J usage is TRBJ1-1; D not resolved. The V end was cut by 3 bases, the J end by 7 bases, with 11 bases between. Germline V CDR1 and CDR2: KGHDR, SFDVKD. This CDR3 has 13 amino acids.

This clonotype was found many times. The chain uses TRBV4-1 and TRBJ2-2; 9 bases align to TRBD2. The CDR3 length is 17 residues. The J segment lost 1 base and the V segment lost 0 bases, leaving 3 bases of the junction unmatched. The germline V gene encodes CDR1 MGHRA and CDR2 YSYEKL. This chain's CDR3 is CASSQEGLAQNTGELFF. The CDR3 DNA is TGCGCCAGCAGCCAAGAAGGACTAGCGCAGAACACCGGGGAGCTGTTTTTT.

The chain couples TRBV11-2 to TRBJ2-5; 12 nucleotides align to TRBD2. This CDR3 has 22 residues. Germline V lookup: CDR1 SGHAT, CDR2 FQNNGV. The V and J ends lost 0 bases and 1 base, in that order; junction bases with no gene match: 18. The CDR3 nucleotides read TGTGCCAGCAGCTTAGAGCCCGGACTAGCGGGGATCCCACCGTCATTCCAAGAGACCCAGTACTTC. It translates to CASSLEPGLAGIPPSFQETQYF. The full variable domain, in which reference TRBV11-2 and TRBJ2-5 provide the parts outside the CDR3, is EAGVAQSPRYKIIEKRQSVAFWCNPISGHATLYWYQQILGQGPKLLIQFQNNGVVDDSQLPKDRFSAERLKGVDSTLKIQPAKLEDSAVYLCASSLEPGLAGIPPSFQETQYFGPGTRLLVL.

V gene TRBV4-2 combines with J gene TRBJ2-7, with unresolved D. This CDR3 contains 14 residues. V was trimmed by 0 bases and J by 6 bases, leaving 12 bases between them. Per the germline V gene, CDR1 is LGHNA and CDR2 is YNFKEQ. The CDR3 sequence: CASSQELNYREQYF. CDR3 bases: TGTGCCAGCAGCCAAGAACTTAACTACCGCGAGCAGTACTTC.

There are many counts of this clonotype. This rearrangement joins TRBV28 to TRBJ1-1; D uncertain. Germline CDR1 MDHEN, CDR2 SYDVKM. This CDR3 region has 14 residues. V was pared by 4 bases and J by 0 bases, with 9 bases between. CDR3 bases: TGTGCCAGCAGTTCTGGCCGGATGAACACTGAAGCTTTCTTT. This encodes CASSSGRMNTEAFF.

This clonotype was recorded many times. The DNA for the CDR3 is TGTGCCAGCAGCGATACTCGACAGCTAAGGATCTCGGCTGAAGCTTTCTTT. Its protein is CASSDTRQLRISAEAFF. The chain recombines TRBV12-3 or TRBV12-4 with TRBJ1-1; perhaps TRBD1 as D (5 bases). V lost 6 bases and J 6 bases, leaving 26 bases between the germline ends. The CDR3 spans 17 residues.

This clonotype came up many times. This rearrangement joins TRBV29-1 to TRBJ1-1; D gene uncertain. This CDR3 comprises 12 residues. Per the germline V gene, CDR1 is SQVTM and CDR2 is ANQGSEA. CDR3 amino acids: CSALEVDTEAFF. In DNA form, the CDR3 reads TGCAGTGCCTTGGAGGTTGATACTGAAGCTTTCTTT.

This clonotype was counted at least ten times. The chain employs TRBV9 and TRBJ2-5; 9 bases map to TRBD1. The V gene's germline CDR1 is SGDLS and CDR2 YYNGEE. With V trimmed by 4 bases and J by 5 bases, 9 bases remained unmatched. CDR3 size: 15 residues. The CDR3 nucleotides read TGTGCCAGCAGCTCATGGGGACAGGGACACGAGACCCAGTACTTC. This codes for CASSSWGQGHETQYF. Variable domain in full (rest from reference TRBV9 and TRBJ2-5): DSGVTQTPKHLITATGQRVTLRCSPRSGDLSVYWYQQSLDQGLQFLIQYYNGEERAKGNILERFSAQQFPDLHSELNLSSLELGDSALYFCASSSWGQGHETQYFGPGTRLLVL.